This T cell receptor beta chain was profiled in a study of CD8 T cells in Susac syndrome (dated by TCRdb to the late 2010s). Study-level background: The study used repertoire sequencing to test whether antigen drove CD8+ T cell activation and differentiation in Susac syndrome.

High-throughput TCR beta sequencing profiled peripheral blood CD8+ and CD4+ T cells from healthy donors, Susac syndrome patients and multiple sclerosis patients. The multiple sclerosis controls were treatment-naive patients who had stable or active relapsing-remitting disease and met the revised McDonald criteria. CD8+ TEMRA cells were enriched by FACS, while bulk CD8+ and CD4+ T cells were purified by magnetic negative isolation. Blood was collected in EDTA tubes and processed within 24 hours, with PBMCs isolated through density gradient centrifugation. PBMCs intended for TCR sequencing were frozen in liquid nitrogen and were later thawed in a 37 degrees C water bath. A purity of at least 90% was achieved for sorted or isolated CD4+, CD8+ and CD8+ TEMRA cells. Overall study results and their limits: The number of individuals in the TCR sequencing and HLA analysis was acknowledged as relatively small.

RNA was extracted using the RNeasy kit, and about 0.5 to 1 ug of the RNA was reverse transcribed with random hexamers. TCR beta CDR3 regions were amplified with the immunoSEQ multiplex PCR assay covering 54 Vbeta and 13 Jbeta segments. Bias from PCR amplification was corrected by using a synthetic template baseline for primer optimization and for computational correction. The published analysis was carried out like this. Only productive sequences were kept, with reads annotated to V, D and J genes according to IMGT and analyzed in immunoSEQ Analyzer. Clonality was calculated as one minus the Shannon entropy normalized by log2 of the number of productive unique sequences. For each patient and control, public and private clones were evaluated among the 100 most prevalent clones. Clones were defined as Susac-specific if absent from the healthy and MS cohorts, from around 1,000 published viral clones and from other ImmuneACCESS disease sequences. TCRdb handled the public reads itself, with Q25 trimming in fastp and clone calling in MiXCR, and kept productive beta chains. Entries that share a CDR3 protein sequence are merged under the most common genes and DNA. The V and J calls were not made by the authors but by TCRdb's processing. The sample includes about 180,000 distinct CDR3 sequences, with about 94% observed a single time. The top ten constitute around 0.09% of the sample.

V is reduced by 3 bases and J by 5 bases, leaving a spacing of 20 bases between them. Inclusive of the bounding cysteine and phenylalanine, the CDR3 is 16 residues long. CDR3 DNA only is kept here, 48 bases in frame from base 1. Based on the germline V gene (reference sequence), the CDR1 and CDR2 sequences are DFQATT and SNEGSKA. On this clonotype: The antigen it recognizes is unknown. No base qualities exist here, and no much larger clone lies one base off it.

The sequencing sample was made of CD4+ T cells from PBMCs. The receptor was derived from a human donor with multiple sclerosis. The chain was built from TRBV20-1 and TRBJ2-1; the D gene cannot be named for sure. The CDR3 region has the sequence CSARPPPGESHNEQFF. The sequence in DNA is TGCAGTGCTAGGCCGCCCCCGGGCGAATCCCACAATGAGCAGTTCTTC.